This entry lists 30 T cell receptor beta chains sequenced from one sample in a study of blood T cell repertoires in COVID-19. TCRdb's copy holds only in-frame clones and misses some; the assay was immunoSEQ multiplex PCR. The sample lists under 300,000 clones, around 84% occurring once. The sample comprised PBMCs or T cells enriched from blood (not recorded which). Every receptor here comes from a man between 18 and 35 years old who had recovered from COVID-19.

The rearrangement links TRBV19 to TRBJ1-5, with D unclear. V was cut by 5 bases and J by 1 base, with 6 bases left in between. Germline CDR1 LNHDA, CDR2 SQIVND (reference sequence). The CDR3 is made up of 13 amino acids. The CDR3 sequence is CASSVVSNQPQHF. DNA for the CDR3: TGTGCCAGTAGTGTCGTCAGCAATCAGCCCCAGCATTTT.

The chain is built from TRBV2 and TRBJ2-1; TRBD2 might be the D (6 bases). V was trimmed by 6 bases and J by 3 bases, leaving 15 bases between them. This CDR3 contains 15 residues. Germline CDR1 is SNHLY and CDR2 is FYNNEI. CDR3 coding DNA: TGTGCCAGCAGAGCAACCGGGAGCGGCTACAATGAGCAGTTCTTC. Protein product: CASRATGSGYNEQFF.

The V and J genes are TRBV5-1 and TRBJ2-1; 9 positions match TRBD2. Germline V CDR1 and CDR2: SGHRS, YFSETQ. This CDR3 spans 16 amino acids. J was trimmed by 4 bases and V by 0 bases; bases with no gene match: 5. The CDR3 here is CASSLDAGGAYNEQFF. In DNA form, the CDR3 reads TGCGCCAGCAGCTTGGATGCGGGGGGGGCTTACAATGAGCAGTTCTTC.

The chain recombines TRBV4-2 with TRBJ2-1; 7 bases fit TRBD2. With V trimmed by 1 base and J by 2 bases, 8 bases remained unmatched. The CDR3 has 17 residues. Germline lookup yields CDR1 LGHNA and CDR2 YNFKEQ. The CDR3 region is CASSQAGAGVTYNEQFF. The DNA for the CDR3 is TGTGCCAGCAGCCAAGCGGGCGCGGGAGTAACCTACAATGAGCAGTTCTTC.

The chain recombines TRBV4-2 with TRBJ1-5, with unresolved D. The CDR3 spans 15 residues. V gave up 1 base and J gave up 5 bases, with 12 bases separating them. From germline, CDR1 is LGHNA and CDR2 YNFKEQ. The CDR3 protein is CASSQGAHLDQPQHF. In nucleotides, the CDR3 is TGTGCCAGCAGCCAAGGGGCCCATCTCGATCAGCCCCAGCATTTT.

This chain links TRBV11-2 with TRBJ2-1; TRBD2 matches at 7 bases. CDR3 size: 18 residues. Germline CDR1 SGHAT, CDR2 FQNNGV. V lost 3 bases to trimming and J lost 9 bases; unmatched junction nucleotides: 20. The CDR3 reads CASSFNSRSGRTRGEQFF. CDR3 coding DNA: TGTGCCAGCAGCTTTAACTCTCGGTCCGGGAGGACTCGGGGTGAGCAGTTCTTC.

This clone has a single count. This rearrangement joins TRBV2 to TRBJ2-2; 7 nucleotides align to TRBD2. J lost 6 bases, V lost 6 bases, and 10 bases had no gene match. The germline gives CDR1 SNHLY, CDR2 FYNNEI. The CDR3 has 15 residues. CDR3 nucleotide sequence: TGTGCCAGCAGACCCGCTGGACTAGATGCCGGGGAGCTGTTTTTT. As protein: CASRPAGLDAGELFF.

V is TRBV7-8 and J is TRBJ2-5, with D hard to call. CDR1 is SGHVS and CDR2 is FQNEAQ in the germline V gene. Trimming removed 2 bases at V and 2 bases at J, with 6 bases between. The CDR3 loop spans 13 amino acids. CDR3 in DNA: TGTGCCAGCAGCTTATACACGCAAGAGACCCAGTACTTC. As protein: CASSLYTQETQYF. The whole variable domain, filled in from reference TRBV7-8 and TRBJ2-5, reads GAGVSQSPRYKVAKRGQDVALRCDPISGHVSLFWYQQALGQGPEFLTYFQNEAQLDKSGLPSDRFFAERPEGSVSTLKIQRTQQEDSAVYLCASSLYTQETQYFGPGTRLLVL.

The rearrangement uses TRBV5-1 and TRBJ2-7, with D possibly matching TRBD2 (5 bases). V was shortened by 0 bases and J by 5 bases, with 9 bases between the two germline ends. CDR1 and CDR2 from the germline V gene are SGHRS and YFSETQ. The CDR3 length is 13 residues. The CDR3 nucleotides are TGCGCCAGCAGCTTGGGCTCCGGGGACGAGCAGTACTTC. It yields the protein CASSLGSGDEQYF.

J is TRBJ1-2 and V is TRBV7-9; 7 nucleotides line up with TRBD1. The CDR3 has 14 amino acids. V dropped 5 bases and J dropped 8; count of bases not matched to a gene: 11. Per germline, CDR1 SEHNR and CDR2 FQNEAQ (reference sequence). The CDR3 protein is CASSEGRGQVGYTF. CDR3 nucleotides: TGTGCCAGCAGCGAAGGACGCGGACAGGTGGGCTACACCTTC.

The chain links TRBV27 to TRBJ2-1; the match to TRBD2 covers 10 bases. The CDR3 is made up of 17 amino acids. Trimming cost V 5 bases and J 0 bases; bases outside gene matches: 7. CDR1 and CDR2 from the germline V gene are MNHEY and SMNVEV (reference sequence). CDR3 in amino acids: CASSPRLAGSSYNEQFF. In DNA, the CDR3 is TGTGCCAGCAGTCCAAGACTAGCGGGCTCCTCCTACAATGAGCAGTTCTTC.

V is TRBV7-8 and J is TRBJ1-1; no reliable D call. In germline, CDR1 is SGHVS, CDR2 FQNEAQ. Trimming took 5 bases from V and 4 from J, leaving 8 bases between them. CDR3 length: 12 residues. The CDR3: CASSQGGTEAFF. CDR3 nucleotide sequence: TGTGCCAGCAGCCAAGGCGGCACTGAAGCTTTCTTT.

The count of this clone is one. This chain joins TRBV7-2 and TRBJ2-1, with D possibly being TRBD1 (5 bases). The CDR3 covers 14 residues. V was clipped by 4 bases and J by 5 bases, with 12 bases between them. Germline CDR1 and CDR2: SGHTA and FQGNSA. This CDR3 reads CASSSIWGNNEQFF. DNA of the CDR3: TGTGCCAGCAGCTCAATCTGGGGCAACAATGAGCAGTTCTTC.

CDR3 bases: TGTGCCATCAGTACGGACAGCGATCCCTATGGCTACACCTTC. It translates to CAISTDSDPYGYTF. V and J are TRBV10-3 and TRBJ1-2, with D possibly matching TRBD1 (6 bases). The CDR3 is 14 residues long. Germline CDR1 ENHRY, CDR2 SYGVKD. V was trimmed by 5 bases and J by 4 bases, leaving 14 bases between them.

V usage is TRBV6-5 and J usage is TRBJ2-7; TRBD1 matches 9 bases. There are 14 residues in the CDR3. Germline V gene lookup returns CDR1 MNHEY and CDR2 SVGAGI. Trimming at V came to 8 bases and at J to 1 base, leaving 6 bases not matched to a gene. This chain's CDR3 is CASGRDRVSYEQYF. The CDR3 DNA reads as TGTGCCAGCGGCCGGGACAGGGTTTCCTACGAGCAGTACTTC.

V usage is TRBV18 and J usage is TRBJ2-7, with 9 positions matching TRBD2. The CDR3 has 14 residues. Germline loops: CDR1 KGHSH, CDR2 LQKENI. The V segment lost 6 bases and the J segment 3 bases; nucleotides outside the gene matches: 6. The CDR3 nucleotides are TGTGCCAGCTCGGAGACTAGCGGTTTCTACGAGCAGTACTTC. This translates into CASSETSGFYEQYF.

V usage is TRBV24-1 and J usage is TRBJ1-1, with D maybe TRBD1 (6 bases). There are 13 residues in the CDR3. The V end was cut by 4 bases, the J end by 8 bases, with 13 bases between. The germline gives CDR1 KGHDR, CDR2 SFDVKD. CDR3 residues: CATSDRGQTEAFF. CDR3 sequence (DNA): TGTGCCACCAGTGACAGGGGTCAGACCGAAGCTTTCTTT.

This rearrangement joins TRBV18 to TRBJ1-2; no clear D gene. The CDR3 has 14 residues. Germline-derived CDR1 and CDR2 are KGHSH and LQKENI. V gave up 2 bases and J gave up 8 bases, with 15 bases separating them. The CDR3 protein is CASSPEHHPEGYTF. CDR3 in DNA: TGTGCCAGCTCACCAGAGCACCATCCCGAGGGCTACACCTTC.

The V and J genes are TRBV6-5 and TRBJ2-5, with 10 bases identical to TRBD2. Losses at the gene ends were 2 bases for V and 9 bases for J; bases not matched to a gene: 3. The CDR3 runs 13 residues. Germline V gives CDR1 MNHEY, CDR2 SVGAGI. CDR3 protein: CASSYERGGPQYF. Written as DNA, the CDR3 is TGTGCCAGCAGTTACGAGCGGGGGGGTCCCCAGTACTTC.

Worth noting for this clone: Other nucleotide sequences in the sample specify the same CDR3. This chain uses TRBV2 with TRBJ1-1; maybe TRBD1 (5 bases). Germline CDR1 is SNHLY and CDR2 is FYNNEI. This CDR3 is built from 13 residues. V shed 3 bases and J shed 4 bases, with 9 bases lying between them. CDR3 coding DNA: TGTGCCAGCAGTGAGGGGGGTGGCACTGAAGCTTTCTTT. This sequence encodes CASSEGGGTEAFF.

The chain couples TRBV7-2 to TRBJ1-5; D is ambiguous. Germline-derived CDR1 and CDR2 are SGHTA and FQGNSA. Deletions cut 5 bases from V and 1 base from J, with 6 bases between. The CDR3 runs to 13 residues. CDR3 sequence reads: CASSLSSNQPQHF. CDR3 coding DNA: TGTGCCAGCAGCCTTTCGAGCAATCAGCCCCAGCATTTT. Filled out from reference TRBV7-2 and TRBJ1-5, the complete variable domain reads GAGVSQSPSNKVTEKGKDVELRCDPISGHTALYWYRQSLGQGLEFLIYFQGNSAPDKSGLPSDRFSAERTGGSVSTLTIQRTQQEDSAVYLCASSLSSNQPQHFGDGTRLSIL.

This chain links TRBV15 with TRBJ2-2; TRBD2 matches at 7 bases. Germline V lookup: CDR1 LNHNV, CDR2 YYDKDF (reference sequence). This CDR3 region has 16 residues. V lost 3 bases to trimming and J lost 5 bases; unmatched junction nucleotides: 9. DNA for the CDR3: TGTGCCACCAGCAGGGCTCGGGGGGATTTGACCGGGGAGCTGTTTTTT. Its translation is CATSRARGDLTGELFF. Complete variable domain (other parts from reference TRBV15 and TRBJ2-2): DAMVIQNPRYQVTQFGKPVTLSCSQTLNHNVMYWYQQKSSQAPKLLFHYYDKDFNNEADTPDNFQSRRPNTSFCFLDIRSPGLGDTAMYLCATSRARGDLTGELFFGEGSRLTVL.

V usage is TRBV9 and J usage is TRBJ2-1; 7 positions agree with TRBD2. Trimming at V came to 4 bases and at J to 2 bases, leaving 6 bases not matched to a gene. Germline assignment: CDR1 SGDLS and CDR2 YYNGEE. The length of the CDR3 is 15 residues. As DNA, the CDR3 is TGTGCCAGCAGCCCCGGGACTACCACCTACAATGAGCAGTTCTTC. Translation gives CASSPGTTTYNEQFF.

This chain links TRBV5-4 with TRBJ2-5, with 9 nucleotides matching TRBD1. The CDR3 sequence is 13 residues long. The V gene's germline CDR1 is SGHNT and CDR2 YYREEE (reference sequence). The V gene end was trimmed by 4 bases and the J gene end by 5 bases; junction bases not matched to a gene: 3. The CDR3 reads CASSLDRGETQYF. The DNA of the CDR3 is TGTGCCAGCAGCCTGGACAGGGGTGAGACCCAGTACTTC.

The rearrangement links TRBV3-1 (or the pseudogene TRBV3-2) to TRBJ2-7; 8 nucleotides match TRBD2. The CDR3 contains 16 residues. V trimming: 2 bases; J trimming: 2 bases; junction bases outside the gene matches: 8. Germline CDR1 is LGHDT and CDR2 is YNNKEL (reference sequence). Written as DNA, the CDR3 is TGTGCCAGCAGCCAATCCGGACTAGCATCCCCCTACGAGCAGTACTTC. Encoded protein: CASSQSGLASPYEQYF.

This clone was observed a handful of times. V is TRBV7-9 and J is TRBJ1-5; TRBD1 matches 7 bases. V was pared by 0 bases and J by 4 bases, with 3 bases of the junction left unmatched. The CDR3 is 15 residues long. Germline assignment: CDR1 SEHNR and CDR2 FQNEAQ (reference sequence). CDR3 protein: CASSLAGQPNQPQHF. CDR3 DNA sequence: TGTGCCAGCAGCTTAGCGGGACAGCCTAATCAGCCCCAGCATTTT.

This clone was recorded only once. V usage is TRBV5-1 and J usage is TRBJ1-1, with D tentatively TRBD1 (6 bases). The CDR3 sequence is 14 residues long. Trimming pared 3 bases from V and 1 base from J, leaving 10 bases between. Germline V lookup: CDR1 SGHRS, CDR2 YFSETQ. The CDR3 DNA reads as TGCGCCAGCAGCTCGGGACAAGAGAACACTGAAGCTTTCTTT. Protein sequence: CASSSGQENTEAFF. The whole variable domain, remainder taken from reference TRBV5-1 and TRBJ1-1, is KAGVTQTPRYLIKTRGQQVTLSCSPISGHRSVSWYQQTPGQGLQFLFEYFSETQRNKGNFPGRFSGRQFSNSRSEMNVSTLELGDSALYLCASSSGQENTEAFFGQGTRLTVV.

This rearrangement joins TRBV5-1 to TRBJ2-1, with D unclear. Trimming removed 2 bases from V and 4 bases from J, with 13 bases in between. The CDR3 has 15 amino acids. The germline CDR1 and CDR2 sequences are SGHRS and YFSETQ. The CDR3, as DNA: TGCGCCAGCAGCTTATCAGACTCTGTATACAATGAGCAGTTCTTC. Translating gives CASSLSDSVYNEQFF.

This chain uses TRBV10-3 with TRBJ2-3; 14 bases map to TRBD2. CDR1 and CDR2 (germline): ENHRY, SYGVKD. V was pared by 7 bases and J by 0 bases, with 6 bases of the junction left unmatched. The CDR3 covers 17 residues. The CDR3 bases are TGTGCCATCACCTCCGGACTAGCGGGAGGAAGCACAGATACGCAGTATTTT. Its translation is CAITSGLAGGSTDTQYF.

This chain connects TRBV6-4 to TRBJ2-1; 10 bases agree with TRBD2. J lost 5 bases, V lost 4 bases, and 5 bases had no gene match. This CDR3 contains 15 residues. Germline assignment: CDR1 MRHNA and CDR2 SNTAGT. Here the CDR3 reads CASSAWTSGNNEQFF. The CDR3 nucleotides read TGTGCCAGCAGTGCCTGGACTAGCGGCAACAATGAGCAGTTCTTC.